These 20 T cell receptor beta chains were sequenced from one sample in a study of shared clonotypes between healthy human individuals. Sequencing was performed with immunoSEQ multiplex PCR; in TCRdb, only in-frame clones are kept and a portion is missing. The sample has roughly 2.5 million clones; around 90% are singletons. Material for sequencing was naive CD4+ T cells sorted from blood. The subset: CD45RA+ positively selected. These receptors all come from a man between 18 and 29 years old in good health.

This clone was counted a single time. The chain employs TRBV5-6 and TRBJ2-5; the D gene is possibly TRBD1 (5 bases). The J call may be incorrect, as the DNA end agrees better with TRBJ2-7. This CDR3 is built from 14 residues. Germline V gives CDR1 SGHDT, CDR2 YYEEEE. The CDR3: CASSLAGYSYEQYF. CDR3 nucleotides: TGTGCCAGCAGCTTGGCAGGGTACTCCTACGAGCAGTACTTC.

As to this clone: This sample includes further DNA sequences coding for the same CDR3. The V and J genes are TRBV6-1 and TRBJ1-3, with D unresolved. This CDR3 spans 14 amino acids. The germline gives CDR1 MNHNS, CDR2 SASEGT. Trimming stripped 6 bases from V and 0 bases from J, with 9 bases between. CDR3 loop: CASRAGSSGNTIYF. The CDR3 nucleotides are TGTGCCAGCAGGGCCGGCTCCTCTGGAAACACCATATATTTT.

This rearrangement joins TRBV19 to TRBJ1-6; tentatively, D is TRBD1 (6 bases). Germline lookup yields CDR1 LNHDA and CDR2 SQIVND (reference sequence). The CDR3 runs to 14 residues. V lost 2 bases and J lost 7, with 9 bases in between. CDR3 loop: CASSIRGRNSPLHF. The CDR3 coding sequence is TGTGCCAGTAGTATACGGGGGCGGAATTCACCCCTCCACTTT.

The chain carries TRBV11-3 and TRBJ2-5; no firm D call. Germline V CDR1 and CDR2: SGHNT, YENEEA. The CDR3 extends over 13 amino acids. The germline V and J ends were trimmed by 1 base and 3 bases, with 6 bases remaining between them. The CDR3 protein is CASSLAPKETQYF. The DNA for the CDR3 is TGTGCCAGCAGCTTAGCTCCAAAAGAGACCCAGTACTTC.

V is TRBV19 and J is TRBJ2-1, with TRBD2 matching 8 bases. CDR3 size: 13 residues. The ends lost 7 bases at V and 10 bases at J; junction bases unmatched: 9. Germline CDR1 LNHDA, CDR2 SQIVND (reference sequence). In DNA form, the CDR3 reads TGTGCCAGTACCGGCGGGGGGCCAGGGGAGCAGTTCTTC. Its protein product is CASTGGGPGEQFF.

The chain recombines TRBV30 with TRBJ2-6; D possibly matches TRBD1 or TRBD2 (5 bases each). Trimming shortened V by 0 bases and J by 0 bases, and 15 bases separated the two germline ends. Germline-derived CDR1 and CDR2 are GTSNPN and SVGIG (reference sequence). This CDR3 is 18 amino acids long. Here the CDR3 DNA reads TGTGCCTGGAGTGTCGGTGGGGCGGGCTTCTCTGGGGCCAACGTCCTGACTTTC. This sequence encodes CAWSVGGAGFSGANVLTF.

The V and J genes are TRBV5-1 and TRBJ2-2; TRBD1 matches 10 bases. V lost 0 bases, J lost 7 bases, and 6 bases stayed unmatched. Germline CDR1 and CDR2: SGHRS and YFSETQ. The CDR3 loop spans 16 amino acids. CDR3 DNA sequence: TGCGCCAGCAGCTTGGCTAGGACAGGGGGTGACGGGGAGCTGTTTTTT. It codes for CASSLARTGGDGELFF.

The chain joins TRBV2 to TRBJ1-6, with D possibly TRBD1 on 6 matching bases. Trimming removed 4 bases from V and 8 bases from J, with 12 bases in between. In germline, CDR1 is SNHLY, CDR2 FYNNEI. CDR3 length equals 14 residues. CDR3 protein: CASSVRGTDSPLHF. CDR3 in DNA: TGTGCCAGCAGTGTCAGGGGAACCGATTCACCCCTCCACTTT. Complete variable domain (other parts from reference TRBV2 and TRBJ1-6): EPEVTQTPSHQVTQMGQEVILRCVPISNHLYFYWYRQILGQKVEFLVSFYNNEISEKSEIFDDQFSVERPDGSNFTLKIRSTKLEDSAMYFCASSVRGTDSPLHFGNGTRLTVT.

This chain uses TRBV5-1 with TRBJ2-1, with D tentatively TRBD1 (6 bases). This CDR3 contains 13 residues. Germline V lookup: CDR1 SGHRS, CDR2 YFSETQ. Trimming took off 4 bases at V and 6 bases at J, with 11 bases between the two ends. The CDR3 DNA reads TGCGCCAGCAGCCCCGGACAGAGCAATGAGCAGTTCTTC. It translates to CASSPGQSNEQFF.

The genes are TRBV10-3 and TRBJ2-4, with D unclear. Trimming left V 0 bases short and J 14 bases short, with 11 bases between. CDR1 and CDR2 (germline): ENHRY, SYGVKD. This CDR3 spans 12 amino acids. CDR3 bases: TGTGCCATCAGTGAGTCGGGCATAAAAAAGTACTTC. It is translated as CAISESGIKKYF.

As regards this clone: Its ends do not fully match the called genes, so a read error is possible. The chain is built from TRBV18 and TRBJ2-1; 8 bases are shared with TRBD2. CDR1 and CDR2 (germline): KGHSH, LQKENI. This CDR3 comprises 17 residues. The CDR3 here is CASSPPLGLAIYDEQFF. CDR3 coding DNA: TGTGCCAGCTCACCACCGTTAGGACTAGCAATCTACGATGAGCAGTTCTTC.

The CDR3 region is CASSALERGREQYF. In DNA, the CDR3 is TGTGCCAGCAGTGCTTTGGAGAGGGGACGGGAGCAGTACTTC. The rearrangement links TRBV6-1 to TRBJ2-7; D tentatively reads TRBD1 or TRBD2 (5 bases each). Germline CDR1 MNHNS, CDR2 SASEGT. The CDR3 is made up of 14 amino acids. Trimming shortened V by 4 bases and J by 7 bases, and 17 bases separated the two germline ends.

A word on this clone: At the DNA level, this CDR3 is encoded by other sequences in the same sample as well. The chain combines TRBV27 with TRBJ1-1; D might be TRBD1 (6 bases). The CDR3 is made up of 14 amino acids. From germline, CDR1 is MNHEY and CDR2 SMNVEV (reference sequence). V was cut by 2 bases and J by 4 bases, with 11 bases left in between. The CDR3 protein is CASSLGGLGTEAFF. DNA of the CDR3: TGTGCCAGCAGTTTAGGGGGGCTGGGCACTGAAGCTTTCTTT.

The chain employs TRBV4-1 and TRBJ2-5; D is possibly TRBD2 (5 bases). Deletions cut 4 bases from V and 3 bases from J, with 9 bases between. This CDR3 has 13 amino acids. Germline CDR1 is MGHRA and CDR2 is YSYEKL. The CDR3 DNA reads TGCGCCAGCAGCCCCCTGGGAGAAGAGACCCAGTACTTC. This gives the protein CASSPLGEETQYF.

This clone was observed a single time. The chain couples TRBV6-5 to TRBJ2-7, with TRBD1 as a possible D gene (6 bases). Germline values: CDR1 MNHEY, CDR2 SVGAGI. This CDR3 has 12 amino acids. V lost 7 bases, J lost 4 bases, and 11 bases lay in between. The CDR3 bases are TGTGCCAGCACCCGGACAGAGTACGAGCAGTACTTC. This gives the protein CASTRTEYEQYF.

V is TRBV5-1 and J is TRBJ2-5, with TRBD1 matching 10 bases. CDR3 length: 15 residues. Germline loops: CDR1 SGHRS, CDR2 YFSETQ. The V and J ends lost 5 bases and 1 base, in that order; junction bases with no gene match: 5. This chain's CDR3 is CASRQDRGVQETQYF. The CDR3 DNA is TGCGCCAGCAGACAGGACAGGGGGGTCCAAGAGACCCAGTACTTC.

CDR3 loop: CASSPPGVFGFREQYF. CDR3 DNA: TGTGCCAGCTCACCACCCGGGGTCTTTGGGTTCAGGGAGCAGTACTTC. The chain uses TRBV18 and TRBJ2-7, with D possibly TRBD2 on 5 matching bases. CDR3 length: 16 amino acids. Germline V CDR1 and CDR2: KGHSH, LQKENI. Between the trimmed V and J ends, which lost 0 bases and 7 bases, there was a span of 19 bases.

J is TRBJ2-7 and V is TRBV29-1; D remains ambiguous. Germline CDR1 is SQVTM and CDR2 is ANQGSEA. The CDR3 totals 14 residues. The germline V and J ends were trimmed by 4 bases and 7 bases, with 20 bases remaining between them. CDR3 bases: TGCAGCGTTGTAGGAACATCTGCCGTGAGGGAGCAGTACTTC. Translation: CSVVGTSAVREQYF.

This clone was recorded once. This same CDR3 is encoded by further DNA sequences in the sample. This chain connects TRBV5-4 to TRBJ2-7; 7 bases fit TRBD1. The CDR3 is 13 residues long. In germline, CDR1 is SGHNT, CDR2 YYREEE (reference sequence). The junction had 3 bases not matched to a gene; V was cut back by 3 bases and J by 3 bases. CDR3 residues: CASSSGTDYEQYF. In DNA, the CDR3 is TGTGCCAGCAGCTCTGGGACAGACTACGAGCAGTACTTC.

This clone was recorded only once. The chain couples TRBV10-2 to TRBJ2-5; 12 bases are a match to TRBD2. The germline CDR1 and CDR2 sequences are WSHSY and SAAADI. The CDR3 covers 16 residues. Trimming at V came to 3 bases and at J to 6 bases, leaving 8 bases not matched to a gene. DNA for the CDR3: TGCGCCAGCAGTGACCTAGCGGGAGGGCCCGGGAAGACCCAGTACTTC. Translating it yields CASSDLAGGPGKTQYF.